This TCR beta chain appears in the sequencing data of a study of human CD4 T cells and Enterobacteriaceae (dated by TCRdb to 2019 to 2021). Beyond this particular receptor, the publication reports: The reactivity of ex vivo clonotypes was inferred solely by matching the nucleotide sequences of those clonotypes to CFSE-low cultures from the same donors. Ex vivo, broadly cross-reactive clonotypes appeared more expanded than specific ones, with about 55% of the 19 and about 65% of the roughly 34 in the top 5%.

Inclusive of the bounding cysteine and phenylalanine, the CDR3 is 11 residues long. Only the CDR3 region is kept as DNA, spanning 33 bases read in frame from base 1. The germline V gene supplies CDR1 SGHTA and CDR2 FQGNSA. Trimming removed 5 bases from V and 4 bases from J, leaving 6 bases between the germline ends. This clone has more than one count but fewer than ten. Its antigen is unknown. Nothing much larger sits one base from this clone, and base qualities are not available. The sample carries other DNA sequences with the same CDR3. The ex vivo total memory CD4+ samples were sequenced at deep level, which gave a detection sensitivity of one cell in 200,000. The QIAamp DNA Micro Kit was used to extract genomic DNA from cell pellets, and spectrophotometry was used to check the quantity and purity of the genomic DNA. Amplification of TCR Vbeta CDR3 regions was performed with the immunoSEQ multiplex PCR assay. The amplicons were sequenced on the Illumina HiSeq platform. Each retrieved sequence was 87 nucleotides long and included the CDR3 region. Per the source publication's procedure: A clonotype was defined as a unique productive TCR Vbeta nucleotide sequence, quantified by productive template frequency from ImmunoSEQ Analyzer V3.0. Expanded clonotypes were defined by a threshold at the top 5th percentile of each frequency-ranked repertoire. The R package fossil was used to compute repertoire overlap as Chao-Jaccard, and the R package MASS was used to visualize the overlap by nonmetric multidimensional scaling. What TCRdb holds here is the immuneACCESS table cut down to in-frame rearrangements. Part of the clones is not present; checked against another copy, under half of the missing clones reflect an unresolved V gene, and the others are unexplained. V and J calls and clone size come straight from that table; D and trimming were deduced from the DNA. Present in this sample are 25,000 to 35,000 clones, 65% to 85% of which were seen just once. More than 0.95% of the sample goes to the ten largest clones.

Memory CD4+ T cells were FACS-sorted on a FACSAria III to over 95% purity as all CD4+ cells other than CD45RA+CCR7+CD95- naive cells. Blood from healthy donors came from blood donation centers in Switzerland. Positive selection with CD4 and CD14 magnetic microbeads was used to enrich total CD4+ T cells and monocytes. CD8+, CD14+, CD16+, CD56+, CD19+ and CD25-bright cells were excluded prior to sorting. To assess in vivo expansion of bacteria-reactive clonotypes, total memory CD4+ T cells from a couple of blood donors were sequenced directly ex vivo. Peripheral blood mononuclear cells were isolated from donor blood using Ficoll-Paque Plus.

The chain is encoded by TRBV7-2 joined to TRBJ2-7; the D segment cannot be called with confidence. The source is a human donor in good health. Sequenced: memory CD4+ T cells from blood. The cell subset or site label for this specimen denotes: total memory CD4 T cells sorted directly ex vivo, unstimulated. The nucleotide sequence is TGTGCCAGCAGCCCCCGGTACGAGCAGTACTTC. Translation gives CASSPRYEQYF.